Each of the 27 T cell receptor beta chains below was sequenced from the same sample in a study of T cells after posttransplantation cyclophosphamide. Clones were read by immunoSEQ multiplex PCR, and TCRdb kept only the in-frame ones, dropping some. The sample has tens of thousands of clones, about 76% seen once; the top ten hold approximately 0.59%. Sequencing was done on a sample of memory CD4+ T cells sorted from PBMCs. All receptors derive from a woman aged 55-70 years in good health, CMV-negative, and a related stem cell transplant donor.

The chain couples TRBV19 to TRBJ1-2; 7 bases are a match to TRBD1. V lost 3 bases and J lost 8; bases outside the gene matches: 6. Germline CDR1 reads LNHDA; CDR2 reads SQIVND (reference sequence). The CDR3 loop spans 13 amino acids. CDR3 coding DNA: TGTGCCAGTAGTATCCGCAGGGGGGCCGGCTACACCTTC. Translating it yields CASSIRRGAGYTF.

The chain carries TRBV6-5 and TRBJ2-7; D might be TRBD2 (6 bases). Trimming shortened V by 5 bases and J by 0 bases, and 11 bases separated the two germline ends. Germline V gives CDR1 MNHEY, CDR2 SVGAGI. The CDR3 consists of 14 residues. The CDR3 nucleotides read TGTGCCAGCAGTCCGCGGGAAGACTCCTACGAGCAGTACTTC. Its translation is CASSPREDSYEQYF.

V and J are TRBV7-9 and TRBJ2-5; D perhaps matches TRBD1 (6 bases). Trimming removed 11 bases from V and 3 bases from J, with 16 bases in between. Germline-derived CDR1 and CDR2 are SEHNR and FQNEAQ (reference sequence). This CDR3 comprises 13 residues. The CDR3 DNA reads as TGTGCCTCTAACAGGGTGGGGAAAGAGACCCAGTACTTC. As protein: CASNRVGKETQYF.

This clone was seen a handful of times. The V and J genes are TRBV5-5 and TRBJ1-1, with TRBD1 matching over 7 bases. This CDR3 is built from 13 residues. V dropped 4 bases and J dropped 5; count of bases not matched to a gene: 5. Germline V gene sequence: CDR1 SGHKS, CDR2 YYEKEE (reference sequence). The CDR3 DNA sequence: TGTGCCAGCAGCGTCCGACAGGGTACTGAAGCTTTCTTT. Protein sequence: CASSVRQGTEAFF.

The chain uses TRBV6-5 and TRBJ1-1; D is unresolved. V gave up 4 bases and J gave up 1 base, with 7 bases separating them. Germline CDR1 reads MNHEY; CDR2 reads SVGAGI. The CDR3 contains 13 residues. The CDR3 DNA sequence: TGTGCCAGCAGTTTCCGCAGGAACACTGAAGCTTTCTTT. Its translation: CASSFRRNTEAFF.

This clone was seen more than once but under ten times. The V gene is TRBV7-2, the J gene TRBJ2-3; the D is unclear. V was pared by 0 bases and J by 1 base, with 8 bases between. Germline V CDR1 and CDR2: SGHTA, FQGNSA. The CDR3 is 15 residues long. This chain's CDR3 is CASSLASQRTDTQYF. CDR3 in DNA: TGTGCCAGCAGCTTAGCGTCACAGCGCACAGATACGCAGTATTTT.

The count of this clone is one. The CDR3 sequence: CASSLSTSGGTNTGELFF. The CDR3 nucleotides read TGTGCCAGCAGTTTATCGACTAGCGGGGGCACGAACACCGGGGAGCTGTTTTTT. J is TRBJ2-2 and V is TRBV27, with TRBD2 matching over 12 bases. Germline V gene data show CDR1 as MNHEY and CDR2 as SMNVEV (reference sequence). There are 18 residues in the CDR3. J was trimmed by 0 bases and V by 0 bases; bases with no gene match: 2.

This rearrangement joins TRBV29-1 to TRBJ2-3; TRBD1 matches at 9 bases. The germline CDR1 and CDR2 sequences are SQVTM and ANQGSEA. The CDR3 consists of 12 residues. The V gene end was trimmed by 6 bases and the J gene end by 3 bases; junction bases not matched to a gene: 1. CDR3 amino acids: CSVGTGTDTQYF. In DNA, the CDR3 is TGCAGCGTAGGGACAGGGACAGATACGCAGTATTTT.

The chain is built from TRBV28 and TRBJ2-7, with 8 bases that match TRBD1. Germline V gene lookup returns CDR1 MDHEN and CDR2 SYDVKM. Trimming removed 6 bases from V and 1 base from J; junction bases left unmatched: 14. CDR3 length equals 17 residues. CDR3 nucleotides: TGTGCCAGCAGCCCCCCCGGGACAGGTACTTTATCCTACGAGCAGTACTTC. Protein product: CASSPPGTGTLSYEQYF.

This clone was detected a few times. In nucleotides, the CDR3 is TGTGCCAGCAGCTTAACCCCCGGTATAAATGAGCAGTTCTTC. Residues: CASSLTPGINEQFF. V is TRBV7-3 and J is TRBJ2-1, with D hard to call. Per germline, CDR1 SGHTA and CDR2 FQGTGA. This CDR3 comprises 14 residues. Trimming stripped 0 bases from V and 7 bases from J, with 10 bases between.

This chain joins TRBV9 and TRBJ2-2; the match to TRBD1 covers 8 bases. Trimming cost V 5 bases and J 2 bases; bases outside gene matches: 2. CDR3 length: 14 amino acids. CDR1 is SGDLS and CDR2 is YYNGEE in the germline V gene. CDR3 bases: TGTGCCAGCAGGCAGGGGGCTAACACCGGGGAGCTGTTTTTT. It encodes CASRQGANTGELFF.

V usage is TRBV6-6 and J usage is TRBJ2-3; D not certain. The CDR3 extends over 15 amino acids. Trimming removed 0 bases from V and 2 bases from J, with 9 bases in between. CDR1 is MNHNY and CDR2 is SVGAGI in the germline V gene (reference sequence). CDR3 bases: TGTGCCAGCAGTTACTCGAAGACTCCCACAGATACGCAGTATTTT. It encodes CASSYSKTPTDTQYF.

The V call is TRBV10-2, the J call TRBJ1-5, with D possibly matching TRBD1 (5 bases). CDR1 WSHSY and CDR2 SAAADI come from the germline V gene. The CDR3 length is 15 residues. V dropped 6 bases and J dropped 1 base, with 13 bases sitting between them. This chain's CDR3 is CASSPVGGSNQPQHF. CDR3 DNA sequence: TGCGCCAGCAGCCCAGTGGGGGGGAGCAATCAGCCCCAGCATTTT.

This chain's CDR3 is CASSFAGDQPQHF. In DNA form, the CDR3 reads TGTGCCAGCAGCTTCGCAGGGGATCAGCCCCAGCATTTT. This chain joins TRBV11-2 and TRBJ1-5; a possible D gene is TRBD1 (6 bases). The germline gives CDR1 SGHAT, CDR2 FQNNGV. Trimming pared 3 bases from V and 5 bases from J, leaving 8 bases between. This CDR3 contains 13 residues.

The rearrangement links TRBV5-1 to TRBJ2-5, with 11 bases that match TRBD2. Trimming at V came to 6 bases and at J to 6 bases, leaving 7 bases not matched to a gene. Germline V gene lookup returns CDR1 SGHRS and CDR2 YFSETQ. The CDR3 totals 14 residues. The CDR3 region is CASTETSGAKTQYF. The CDR3 region has the DNA TGCGCCAGCACCGAGACTAGCGGGGCAAAGACCCAGTACTTC.

The CDR3 loop is CAWSTRVYGYTF. The CDR3 nucleotides read TGTGCCTGGAGTACCAGGGTGTATGGCTACACCTTC. The chain combines TRBV30 with TRBJ1-2, with a possible D match to TRBD1 (5 bases). The V gene lost 2 bases and the J gene lost 5 bases, with 9 bases spanning the gap. Per germline, CDR1 GTSNPN and CDR2 SVGIG (reference sequence). The CDR3 has 12 amino acids. Full variable domain (outside the CDR3, taken from reference TRBV30 and TRBJ1-2): SQTIHQWPATLVQPVGSPLSLECTVEGTSNPNLYWYRQAAGRGLQLLFYSVGIGQISSEVPQNLSASRPQDRQFILSSKKLLLSDSGFYLCAWSTRVYGYTFGSGTRLTVV.

This chain connects TRBV28 to TRBJ1-2; 7 nucleotides match TRBD1. The CDR3 runs 14 residues. With V trimmed by 3 bases and J by 1 base, 2 bases remained unmatched. Germline assignment: CDR1 MDHEN and CDR2 SYDVKM. CDR3 nucleotide sequence: TGTGCCAGCAGTTTGGGGGACAGTAACTATGGCTACACCTTC. It is translated as CASSLGDSNYGYTF.

The rearrangement joins TRBV7-2 to TRBJ2-5; the D is unclear. In germline, CDR1 is SGHTA, CDR2 FQGNSA. Trimming removed 2 bases at V and 1 base at J, with 5 bases between. CDR3 length equals 13 residues. The CDR3 DNA reads as TGTGCCAGCAGCTTATCAGTCCAAGAGACCCAGTACTTC. Translated, it gives CASSLSVQETQYF.

The rearrangement joins TRBV6-1 to TRBJ1-1; no clear D. Per germline, CDR1 MNHNS and CDR2 SASEGT. The CDR3 covers 14 residues. The V end was cut by 4 bases, the J end by 5 bases, with 14 bases between. In DNA, the CDR3 is TGTGCCAGCAGTGCGCGGCCAGCGGGGACTGAAGCTTTCTTT. Protein product: CASSARPAGTEAFF.

The count of this clone is one. V gene TRBV28 combines with J gene TRBJ2-7, with D unclear. V lost 2 bases and J 3 bases, leaving 2 bases between the germline ends. Germline CDR1 reads MDHEN; CDR2 reads SYDVKM. This CDR3 is built from 11 residues. The CDR3 spells CASSLRYEQYF. The CDR3 DNA follows: TGTGCCAGCAGTTTACGCTACGAGCAGTACTTC.

The chain couples TRBV11-2 to TRBJ2-6, with TRBD1 matching over 7 bases. Germline trimming cut 1 base from V and 4 bases from J; bases unmatched to any gene: 1. This CDR3 contains 15 residues. The V gene's germline CDR1 is SGHAT and CDR2 FQNNGV. This CDR3 reads CASSLVTGGANVLTF. CDR3 coding DNA: TGTGCCAGCAGCTTAGTGACAGGGGGGGCCAACGTCCTGACTTTC.

This clone showed up just once. The gene calls are TRBV6-4 and TRBJ2-7; TRBD1 agrees at 9 bases. The junction had 12 bases not matched to a gene; V was cut back by 6 bases and J by 6 bases. This CDR3 is 15 amino acids long. The V gene's germline CDR1 is MRHNA and CDR2 SNTAGT. CDR3 protein: CASSKGGQGRSEQYF. Written as DNA, the CDR3 is TGTGCCAGCAGCAAAGGGGGACAGGGACGTAGCGAGCAGTACTTC.

The rearrangement joins TRBV2 to TRBJ1-4; no definite D call. V was clipped by 6 bases and J by 0 bases, with 17 bases between them. CDR3 size: 17 residues. Germline V CDR1 and CDR2: SNHLY, FYNNEI. This chain's CDR3 is CASRETKLEPTNEKLFF. CDR3 nucleotides: TGTGCCAGCAGGGAAACAAAGCTGGAGCCAACTAATGAAAAACTGTTTTTT.

The rearrangement links TRBV28 to TRBJ2-4; D is undetermined. CDR1 is MDHEN and CDR2 is SYDVKM in the germline V gene. Trimming cost V 7 bases and J 5 bases, with 6 bases left between them. The CDR3 totals 11 residues. CDR3 bases: TGTGCCAGCAACGGTCAAAACATTCAGTACTTC. Translating gives CASNGQNIQYF. Using reference TRBV28 and TRBJ2-4 for the parts outside the CDR3, the full variable domain is DVKVTQSSRYLVKRTGEKVFLECVQDMDHENMFWYRQDPGLGLRLIYFSYDVKMKEKGDIPEGYSVSREKKERFSLILESASTNQTSMYLCASNGQNIQYFGAGTRLSVL.

The rearrangement links TRBV5-6 to TRBJ2-1; possible D gene TRBD2, 7 bases. Trimming removed 4 bases from V and 6 bases from J, with 20 bases in between. The germline gives CDR1 SGHDT, CDR2 YYEEEE. The CDR3 has 16 amino acids. CDR3 amino acids: CASSTPHRGRGNEQFF. Written as DNA, the CDR3 is TGTGCCAGCAGCACACCCCATAGGGGGAGGGGCAATGAGCAGTTCTTC.

J is TRBJ1-5 and V is TRBV5-6, with D perhaps matching TRBD1 (6 bases). With 3 bases removed from V and 3 bases from J, the gap between germline ends came to 10 bases. Germline assignment: CDR1 SGHDT and CDR2 YYEEEE. The CDR3 length is 14 residues. The CDR3 DNA follows: TGTGCCAGCAGCTCCGGGACACACAATCAGCCCCAGCATTTT. Its translation: CASSSGTHNQPQHF.

This chain joins TRBV7-2 and TRBJ1-1, with D perhaps matching TRBD1 (5 bases). The CDR3 extends over 13 amino acids. Deletions cut 7 bases from V and 6 bases from J, with 15 bases between. Germline loops: CDR1 SGHTA, CDR2 FQGNSA. The chain's CDR3 is CASTPPPGSEAFF. CDR3 sequence (DNA): TGTGCCAGCACCCCCCCGCCAGGGTCTGAAGCTTTCTTT.